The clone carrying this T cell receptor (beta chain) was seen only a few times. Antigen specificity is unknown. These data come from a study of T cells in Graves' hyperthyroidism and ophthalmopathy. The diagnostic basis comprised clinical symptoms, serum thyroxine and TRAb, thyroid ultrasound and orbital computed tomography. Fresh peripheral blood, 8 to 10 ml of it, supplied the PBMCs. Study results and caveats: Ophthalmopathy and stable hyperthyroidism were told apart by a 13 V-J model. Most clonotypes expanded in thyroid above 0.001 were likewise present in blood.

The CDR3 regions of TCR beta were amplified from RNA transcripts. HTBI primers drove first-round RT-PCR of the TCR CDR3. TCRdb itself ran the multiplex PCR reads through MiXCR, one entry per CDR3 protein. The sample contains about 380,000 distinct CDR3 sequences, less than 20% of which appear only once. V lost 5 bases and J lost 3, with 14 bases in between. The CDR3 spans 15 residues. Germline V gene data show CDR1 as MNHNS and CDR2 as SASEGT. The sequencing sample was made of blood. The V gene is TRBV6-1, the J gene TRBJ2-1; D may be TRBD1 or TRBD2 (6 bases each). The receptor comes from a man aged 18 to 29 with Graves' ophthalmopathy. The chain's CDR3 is CASSNRGQNYNEQFF. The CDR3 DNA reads TGTGCCAGCAGTAACCGGGGGCAAAACTACAATGAGCAGTTCTTC.